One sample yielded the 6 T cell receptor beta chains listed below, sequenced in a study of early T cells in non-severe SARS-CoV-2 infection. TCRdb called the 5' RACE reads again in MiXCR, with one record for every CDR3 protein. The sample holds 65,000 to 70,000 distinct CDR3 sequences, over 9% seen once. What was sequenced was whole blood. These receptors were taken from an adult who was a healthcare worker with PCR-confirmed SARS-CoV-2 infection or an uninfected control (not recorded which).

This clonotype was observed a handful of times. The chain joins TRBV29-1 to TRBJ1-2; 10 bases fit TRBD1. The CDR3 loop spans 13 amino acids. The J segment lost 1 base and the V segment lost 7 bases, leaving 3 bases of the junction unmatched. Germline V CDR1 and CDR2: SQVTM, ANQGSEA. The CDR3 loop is CSAGTGDNYGYTF. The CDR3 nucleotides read TGCAGCGCTGGGACAGGGGATAACTATGGCTACACCTTC.

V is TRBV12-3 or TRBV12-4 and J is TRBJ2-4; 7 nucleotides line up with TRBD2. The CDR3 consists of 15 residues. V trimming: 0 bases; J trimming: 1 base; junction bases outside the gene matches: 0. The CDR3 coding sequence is TGTGCCAGCAGTTTAGCGGGGGGGGCCAAAAACATTCAGTACTTC. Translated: CASSLAGGAKNIQYF.

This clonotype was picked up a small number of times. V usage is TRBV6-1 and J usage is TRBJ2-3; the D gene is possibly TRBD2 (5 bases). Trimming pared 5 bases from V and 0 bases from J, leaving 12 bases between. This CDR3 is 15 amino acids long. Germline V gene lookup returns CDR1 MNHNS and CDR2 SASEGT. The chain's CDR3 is CASSSPRESTDTQYF. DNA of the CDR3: TGTGCCAGCAGTAGTCCCCGGGAAAGCACAGATACGCAGTATTTT.

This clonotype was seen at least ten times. The CDR3 spells CASSVSGGRDNEQFF. As DNA, the CDR3 is TGTGCCAGCAGCGTAAGCGGGGGAAGGGACAATGAGCAGTTCTTC. The chain recombines TRBV9 with TRBJ2-1; 8 positions match TRBD2. With V trimmed by 1 base and J by 5 bases, 5 bases remained unmatched. The CDR3 runs to 15 residues. The germline CDR1 and CDR2 sequences are SGDLS and YYNGEE.

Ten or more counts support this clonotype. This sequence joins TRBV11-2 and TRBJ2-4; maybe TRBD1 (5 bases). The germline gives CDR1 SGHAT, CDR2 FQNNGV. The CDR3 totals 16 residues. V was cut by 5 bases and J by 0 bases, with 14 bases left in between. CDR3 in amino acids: CASSPIDRLAKNIQYF. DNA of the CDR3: TGTGCCAGCAGCCCAATCGACAGATTAGCCAAAAACATTCAGTACTTC. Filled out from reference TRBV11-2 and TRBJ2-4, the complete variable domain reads EAGVAQSPRYKIIEKRQSVAFWCNPISGHATLYWYQQILGQGPKLLIQFQNNGVVDDSQLPKDRFSAERLKGVDSTLKIQPAKLEDSAVYLCASSPIDRLAKNIQYFGAGTRLSVL.

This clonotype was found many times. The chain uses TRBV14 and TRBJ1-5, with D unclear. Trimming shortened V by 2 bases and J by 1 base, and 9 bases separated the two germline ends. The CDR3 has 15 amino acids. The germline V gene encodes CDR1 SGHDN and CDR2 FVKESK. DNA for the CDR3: TGTGCCAGCAGCCAATGGCGGTGCAGCAATCAGCCCCAGCATTTT. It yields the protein CASSQWRCSNQPQHF. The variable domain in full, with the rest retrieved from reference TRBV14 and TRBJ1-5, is EAGVTQFPSHSVIEKGQTVTLRCDPISGHDNLYWYRRVMGKEIKFLLHFVKESKQDESGMPNNRFLAERTGGTYSTLKVQPAELEDSGVYFCASSQWRCSNQPQHFGDGTRLSIL.